This T cell receptor (beta chain) comes out of a study of monozygotic twins with cystic fibrosis. Libraries were prepared by immunoSEQ multiplex PCR; TCRdb keeps only in-frame clonotypes and omits some of them. Among roughly 14,000 clones listed, roughly 98% were seen once. About this clone: The antigen is not known.

Study-level points and caveats: Monozygotic CF twin pairs shared significantly more nucleotide-identical clonotypes than unrelated CF individuals did. Co-twins had the most similar V usage for 13 of 16 pairs, J for 8.

V shed 1 base, J shed 4 bases, and the junction held 3 bases outside the gene matches. The CDR3 runs 15 residues. Per the germline V gene, CDR1 is SGHNT and CDR2 is YYREEE (reference sequence). The source of this sequence is a girl aged 2-10 years with cystic fibrosis. The chain couples TRBV5-4 to TRBJ2-5; TRBD2 agrees at 11 bases. What was sequenced was blood. The CDR3 nucleotides read TGTGCCAGCAGCTTGACTAGCGGGAGCACAGAGACCCAGTACTTC. Protein product: CASSLTSGSTETQYF.